Below are 28 T cell receptor beta chains sequenced from a single sample in a study of blood T cell repertoires in COVID-19. Measured with immunoSEQ multiplex PCR; TCRdb has only the in-frame clones, and not every one. The table lists some 300,000 clones, more than 75% of them singletons, with about 0.93% in the top ten. The source material was PBMCs or T cells enriched from blood (not recorded which). The receptors originated from a woman aged 25 to 45 who had recovered from COVID-19.

This chain uses TRBV12-5 with TRBJ1-1, with D possibly matching TRBD1 (6 bases). Between the trimmed V and J ends, which lost 6 bases and 11 bases, there was a span of 16 bases. Looked up from germline, CDR1 is LGHNT and CDR2 is FRNRAP. The CDR3 length is 12 residues. CDR3 loop: CASGKDSGLAFF. For the CDR3, the DNA is TGTGCTAGTGGCAAGGACAGCGGTCTGGCTTTCTTT.

V is TRBV7-7 and J is TRBJ1-5, with D possibly matching TRBD1 (6 bases). The CDR3 covers 15 residues. Per the germline V gene, CDR1 is SSHAT and CDR2 is FNYEAQ (reference sequence). The V and J ends lost 1 base and 7 bases respectively, with 14 bases between them. CDR3 amino acids: CASSLGGGAGQPQHF. The CDR3 DNA follows: TGTGCCAGCAGCTTAGGAGGGGGGGCCGGCCAGCCCCAGCATTTT. The complete variable domain, with remaining parts taken from reference TRBV7-7 and TRBJ1-5, reads GAGVSQSPRYKVTKRGQDVTLRCDPISSHATLYWYQQALGQGPEFLTYFNYEAQPDKSGLPSDRFSAERPEGSISTLTIQRTEQRDSAMYRCASSLGGGAGQPQHFGDGTRLSIL.

The CDR3 DNA is TGTGCCAGCAGTGAACTAATTGGACTGATCTATGGCTACACCTTC. Translating it yields CASSELIGLIYGYTF. V and J are TRBV2 and TRBJ1-2; D remains unclear. The CDR3 is 15 residues long. With 2 bases removed from V and 4 bases from J, the gap between germline ends came to 14 bases. Germline V CDR1 and CDR2: SNHLY, FYNNEI.

This clone was detected only once. This chain joins TRBV19 and TRBJ2-6, with D perhaps matching TRBD2 (6 bases). The CDR3 is made up of 16 amino acids. The germline V gene encodes CDR1 LNHDA and CDR2 SQIVND (reference sequence). V lost 2 bases and J 0 bases, leaving 8 bases between the germline ends. The CDR3 DNA reads as TGTGCCAGTAGTATACCGACTAGCTCTGGGGCCAACGTCCTGACTTTC. Amino acids: CASSIPTSSGANVLTF.

This clone showed up just a few times. The V and J genes are TRBV3-1 (or the pseudogene TRBV3-2) and TRBJ1-1; D is unclear. The germline CDR1 and CDR2 sequences are LGHDT and YNNKEL (reference sequence). The CDR3 consists of 15 residues. The V and J ends lost 4 bases and 4 bases respectively, with 16 bases between them. The CDR3 loop is CASSPRSSAGTEAFF. CDR3 nucleotides: TGTGCCAGCAGCCCGAGGTCATCCGCGGGCACTGAAGCTTTCTTT.

The CDR3 DNA reads TGTGCCAGTAGTATCGTGAGACAGGGGAGATTCTATGGCTACACCTTC. This gives the protein CASSIVRQGRFYGYTF. The chain links TRBV19 to TRBJ1-2; 8 bases match TRBD1. Germline lookup yields CDR1 LNHDA and CDR2 SQIVND (reference sequence). CDR3 length: 16 residues. Germline trimming cut 3 bases from V and 4 bases from J; bases unmatched to any gene: 10.

The CDR3 protein is CASSPPLYGYTF. For the CDR3, the DNA is TGTGCCAGCAGCCCCCCCCTCTATGGCTACACCTTC. The V and J genes are TRBV7-2 and TRBJ1-2; D unclear. Germline loops: CDR1 SGHTA, CDR2 FQGNSA. Between the trimmed V and J ends, which lost 5 bases and 4 bases, there was a span of 8 bases. The CDR3 consists of 12 residues. Drawing the rest from reference TRBV7-2 and TRBJ1-2, the complete variable domain is GAGVSQSPSNKVTEKGKDVELRCDPISGHTALYWYRQSLGQGLEFLIYFQGNSAPDKSGLPSDRFSAERTGGSVSTLTIQRTQQEDSAVYLCASSPPLYGYTFGSGTRLTVV.

This clone was detected ten times or more. V gene TRBV12-3 or TRBV12-4 combines with J gene TRBJ1-5, with D unclear. With 2 bases removed from V and 6 bases from J, the gap between germline ends came to 8 bases. CDR3 length: 13 amino acids. CDR3 DNA: TGTGCCAGCAGTTTAAGACAAGCTCAGCCCCAGCATTTT. Its translation: CASSLRQAQPQHF.

With regard to this clone: The identical CDR3 is also encoded by other nucleotide sequences in the sample. The chain couples TRBV28 to TRBJ1-6, with 7 positions matching TRBD1. Per germline, CDR1 MDHEN and CDR2 SYDVKM. V lost 3 bases, J lost 7 bases, and 3 bases stayed unmatched. There are 14 residues in the CDR3. Here the CDR3 reads CASSFPGGNSPLHF. CDR3 in DNA: TGTGCCAGCAGTTTCCCAGGGGGAAATTCACCCCTCCACTTT.

The rearrangement uses TRBV2 and TRBJ2-1; possible D gene TRBD2, 5 bases. CDR3 size: 12 residues. Germline lookup yields CDR1 SNHLY and CDR2 FYNNEI. Trimming took off 4 bases at V and 9 bases at J, with 10 bases between the two ends. In DNA form, the CDR3 reads TGTGCCAGCAGTGGGGAGCATAGTGAGCAGTTCTTC. This translates into CASSGEHSEQFF.

This clone was seen only once. Here the CDR3 reads CASKGLPGAWGTEAFF. The CDR3 nucleotides are TGTGCCAGCAAAGGCCTCCCGGGAGCCTGGGGCACTGAAGCTTTCTTT. This chain joins TRBV28 and TRBJ1-1; no reliable D call. Trimming cost V 7 bases and J 4 bases, with 22 bases left between them. The CDR3 covers 16 residues. CDR1 MDHEN and CDR2 SYDVKM come from the germline V gene.

The gene calls are TRBV9 and TRBJ2-2; 9 bases fit TRBD2. The V gene end was trimmed by 4 bases and the J gene end by 5 bases; junction bases not matched to a gene: 6. The CDR3 is made up of 15 amino acids. Per the germline V gene, CDR1 is SGDLS and CDR2 is YYNGEE. CDR3: CASSSSGAPTGELFF. The CDR3 nucleotides are TGTGCCAGCAGCTCTAGCGGGGCTCCTACCGGGGAGCTGTTTTTT.

This clone was seen a single time. The V call is TRBV28, the J call TRBJ1-1; TRBD1 aligns across 8 bases. Per the germline V gene, CDR1 is MDHEN and CDR2 is SYDVKM. There are 14 residues in the CDR3. Losses at the gene ends were 6 bases for V and 4 bases for J; bases not matched to a gene: 7. The CDR3 coding sequence is TGTGCCAGCAGCCCCCGGACAGGGTTCACTGAAGCTTTCTTT. Protein product: CASSPRTGFTEAFF.

The chain uses TRBV6-1 and TRBJ1-3; the D gene is possibly TRBD1 (5 bases). The germline V gene has CDR1 MNHNS and CDR2 SASEGT. The V end was cut by 1 base, the J end by 2 bases, with 12 bases between. The CDR3 has 16 amino acids. The CDR3 is CASSEGQFTAGNTIYF. The CDR3 DNA reads as TGTGCCAGCAGTGAAGGACAGTTCACCGCTGGAAACACCATATATTTT.

The V and J genes are TRBV27 and TRBJ1-1; D perhaps matches TRBD1 (5 bases). The CDR3 runs 15 residues. Germline V CDR1 and CDR2: MNHEY, SMNVEV (reference sequence). V was shortened by 5 bases and J by 0 bases, with 13 bases between the two germline ends. The CDR3 bases are TGTGCCAGCAGTATGTCCAGGGTCATGAACACTGAAGCTTTCTTT. It yields the protein CASSMSRVMNTEAFF.

V and J are TRBV7-8 and TRBJ2-7; 9 nucleotides align to TRBD1. The CDR3 spans 15 residues. In germline, CDR1 is SGHVS, CDR2 FQNEAQ. J gave up 5 bases and V 5 bases, and 10 bases lay outside the gene matches. CDR3 in amino acids: CASSAHGTGSDEQYF. Here the CDR3 DNA reads TGTGCCAGCAGCGCACATGGGACAGGGTCCGACGAGCAGTACTTC.

The rearrangement joins TRBV27 to TRBJ1-1, with TRBD1 matching 10 bases. From germline, CDR1 is MNHEY and CDR2 SMNVEV (reference sequence). V lost 7 bases to trimming and J lost 4 bases; unmatched junction nucleotides: 12. This CDR3 has 16 residues. The CDR3 sequence: CASTIDRGRSITEAFF. DNA of the CDR3: TGTGCCAGCACTATCGACAGGGGGCGTTCAATCACTGAAGCTTTCTTT.

On this clone: Other DNA sequences within the sample encode an identical CDR3. The rearrangement uses TRBV28 and TRBJ1-2, with D tentatively TRBD1 (6 bases). The V gene's germline CDR1 is MDHEN and CDR2 SYDVKM. The CDR3 contains 12 residues. The V and J ends lost 6 bases and 4 bases respectively, with 9 bases between them. The CDR3 loop reads CASRDRVYGYTF. The CDR3 bases are TGTGCCAGCAGGGACAGAGTCTATGGCTACACCTTC.

This clone was recorded a few times. The J gene is TRBJ1-2, the V gene TRBV14; no clear D gene. Germline loops: CDR1 SGHDN, CDR2 FVKESK. The V end lost 0 bases, the J end lost 2 bases, and 4 bases lay between the germline ends. The CDR3 is 13 amino acids. CDR3 loop: CASSQDINYGYTF. Here the CDR3 DNA reads TGTGCCAGCAGCCAAGATATCAACTATGGCTACACCTTC.

The V gene is TRBV18, the J gene TRBJ2-7; perhaps TRBD1 as D (5 bases). The V end was cut by 6 bases, the J end by 5 bases, with 20 bases between. This CDR3 comprises 15 residues. Per germline, CDR1 KGHSH and CDR2 LQKENI. DNA for the CDR3: TGTGCCAGCTCCGCTCAGGACAAAAGGTACCACGAGCAGTACTTC. This translates into CASSAQDKRYHEQYF.

This clone showed up just a few times. Other DNA sequences within the sample encode an identical CDR3. V and J are TRBV25-1 and TRBJ1-3; maybe TRBD1 (5 bases). The ends were cut back, 3 bases at V and 1 base at J, with 7 bases in the middle. Germline V gene sequence: CDR1 MGHDK, CDR2 SYGVNS. This CDR3 is 14 amino acids long. As DNA, the CDR3 is TGTGCCAGCAGTGACCGGGGGTCTGGAAACACCATATATTTT. Translation: CASSDRGSGNTIYF. Looking up the rest from reference TRBV25-1 and TRBJ1-3 gives the full variable domain: EADIYQTPRYLVIGTGKKITLECSQTMGHDKMYWYQQDPGMELHLIHYSYGVNSTEKGDLSSESTVSRIRTEHFPLTLESARPSHTSQYLCASSDRGSGNTIYFGEGSWLTVV.

This clone was seen once. This may be a read error, as it is one base from a much larger clone. The CDR3 sequence: CASSSSYEQYF. Here the CDR3 DNA reads TGTGCCAGCAGTTCTTCCTACGAGCAGTACTTC. The V and J genes are TRBV27 and TRBJ2-7; no clear D. Germline V gene data show CDR1 as MNHEY and CDR2 as SMNVEV (reference sequence). The V end was cut by 4 bases, the J end by 1 base, with 2 bases between. The CDR3 extends over 11 amino acids.

The J gene is TRBJ1-2, the V gene TRBV20-1; D is perhaps TRBD1 (6 bases). The V and J ends lost 4 bases and 9 bases respectively, with 12 bases between them. The CDR3 totals 11 residues. Germline loops: CDR1 DFQATT, CDR2 SNEGSKA (reference sequence). CDR3 in DNA: TGCAGTGCTAAAATACAGGGTCGCTACACCTTC. Its protein is CSAKIQGRYTF.

The V gene is TRBV9, the J gene TRBJ2-7, with 8 bases aligning to TRBD2. The CDR3 is 15 amino acids. V dropped 4 bases and J dropped 0; count of bases not matched to a gene: 6. Germline assignment: CDR1 SGDLS and CDR2 YYNGEE. The CDR3 sequence: CASSIERGPSYEQYF. The CDR3 coding sequence is TGTGCCAGCAGCATTGAGCGGGGGCCCTCCTACGAGCAGTACTTC.

The J gene is TRBJ1-2, the V gene TRBV11-2; D is unclear. Deletions cut 1 base from V and 5 bases from J, with 8 bases between. This CDR3 is built from 13 residues. Germline V gene sequence: CDR1 SGHAT, CDR2 FQNNGV. This CDR3 is CASSLAYSYGYTF. The CDR3 DNA sequence: TGTGCCAGCAGCTTAGCCTACAGTTATGGCTACACCTTC.

CDR3 sequence: CASSTGQSYEQYF. The CDR3 coding sequence is TGTGCCAGCAGCACGGGACAGTCCTACGAGCAGTACTTC. The chain recombines TRBV9 with TRBJ2-7; TRBD1 agrees at 7 bases. Losses at the gene ends were 4 bases for V and 1 base for J; bases not matched to a gene: 2. This CDR3 is 13 amino acids long. Germline assignment: CDR1 SGDLS and CDR2 YYNGEE.

This chain uses TRBV19 with TRBJ2-7, with D possibly matching TRBD1 (5 bases). The germline V gene has CDR1 LNHDA and CDR2 SQIVND (reference sequence). V lost 1 base to trimming and J lost 3 bases, with 13 bases between them. The CDR3 is made up of 15 amino acids. The chain's CDR3 is CASSIGTGNRYEQYF. CDR3 sequence (DNA): TGTGCCAGTAGTATAGGTACAGGTAACCGCTACGAGCAGTACTTC. Combining the CDR3 with reference TRBV19 and TRBJ2-7 gives the whole variable domain DGGITQSPKYLFRKEGQNVTLSCEQNLNHDAMYWYRQDPGQGLRLIYYSQIVNDFQKGDIAEGYSVSREKKESFPLTVTSAQKNPTAFYLCASSIGTGNRYEQYFGPGTRLTVT.

The CDR3, as DNA: TGTGCCAGCAGGGAAACAGGGAAAACTTATGGCTACACCTTC. The encoded protein is CASRETGKTYGYTF. This chain connects TRBV5-4 to TRBJ1-2; TRBD1 might be the D (6 bases). CDR3 length equals 14 residues. Trimming left V 5 bases short and J 5 bases short, with 16 bases between. The germline V gene has CDR1 SGHNT and CDR2 YYREEE (reference sequence).